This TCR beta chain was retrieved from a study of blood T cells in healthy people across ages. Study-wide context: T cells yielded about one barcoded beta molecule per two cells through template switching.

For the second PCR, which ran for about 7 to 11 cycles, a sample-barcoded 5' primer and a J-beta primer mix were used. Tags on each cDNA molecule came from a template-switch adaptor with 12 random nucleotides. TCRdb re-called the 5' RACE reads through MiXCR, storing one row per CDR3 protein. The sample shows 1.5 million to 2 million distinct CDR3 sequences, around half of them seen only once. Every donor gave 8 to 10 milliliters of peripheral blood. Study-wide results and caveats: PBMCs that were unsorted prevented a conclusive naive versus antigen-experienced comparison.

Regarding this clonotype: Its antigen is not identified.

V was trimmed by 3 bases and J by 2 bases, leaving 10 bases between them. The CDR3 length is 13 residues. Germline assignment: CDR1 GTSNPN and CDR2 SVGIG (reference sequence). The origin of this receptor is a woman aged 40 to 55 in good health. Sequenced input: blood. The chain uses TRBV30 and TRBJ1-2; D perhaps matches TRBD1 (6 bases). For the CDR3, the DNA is TGTGCCTGGAGAACAGGGACAAACTATGGCTACACCTTC. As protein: CAWRTGTNYGYTF.